The present T cell receptor beta chain was sequenced within a study of shared clonotypes between healthy human individuals. Study results and caveats: Naive subsets typically showed greater estimated richness than memory subsets.

Of note for this clone: Its matching antigen is unknown.

Naive CD8 cells, CD45RO-negative and positively selected for CCR7, excluded terminally differentiated effector memory CD45RA+ cells. The CDR3 covers 15 residues. With 11 bases clipped from V and 5 bases from J, the junction kept 14 bases outside the gene matches. CDR1 is MNHNY and CDR2 is SVGAGI in the germline V gene (reference sequence). Only in-frame clones appear in the TCRdb table, and some are missing; sequencing was by immunoSEQ multiplex PCR. The sample lists millions of clones, more than 85% occurring once. The rearrangement uses TRBV6-6 and TRBJ2-2, with 7 bases fitting TRBD1. The clonotype was recovered from a man between 18 and 29 years old in good health. Some clones in this sample may be carry-over from other donors' samples. Sequencing used naive CD8+ T cells from PBMCs. The CDR3, as DNA: TGTGCCTACCGCCGGACAGGCGCCATGACCGGGGAGCTGTTTTTT. Encoded protein: CAYRRTGAMTGELFF.